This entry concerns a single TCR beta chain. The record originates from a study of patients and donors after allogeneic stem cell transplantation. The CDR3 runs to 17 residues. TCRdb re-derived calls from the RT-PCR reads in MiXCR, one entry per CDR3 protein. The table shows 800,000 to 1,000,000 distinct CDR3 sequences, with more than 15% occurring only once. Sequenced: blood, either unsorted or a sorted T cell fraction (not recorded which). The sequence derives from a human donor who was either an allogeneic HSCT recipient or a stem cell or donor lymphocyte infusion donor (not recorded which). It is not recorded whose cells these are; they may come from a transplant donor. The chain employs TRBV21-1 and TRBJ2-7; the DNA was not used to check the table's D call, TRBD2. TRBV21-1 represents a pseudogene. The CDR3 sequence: CASSKALFSALAYEQYF. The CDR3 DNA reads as TGTGCCAGCAGCAAAGCGCTTTTTAGTGCGCTAGCATACGAGCAGTACTTC.